This T cell receptor (beta chain) was sequenced during a study of neurological immune-mediated disorders. Study-wide results and limits: Across subjects, expanded clones had no CDR3 amino acid sequences in common, pointing to private repertoires in all groups. The greatest TCR clonal expansion appeared in HTLV-1-associated myelopathy and the smallest, falling below healthy controls, in multiple sclerosis. Neither clinical nor MRI features were found to be associated with the multiple sclerosis repertoire cluster.

This clonotype was seen ten or more times. Its antigen is currently unknown. V dropped 0 bases and J dropped 6; count of bases not matched to a gene: 4. Germline CDR1 and CDR2: LGHDT and YNNKEL (reference sequence). This CDR3 is 14 amino acids long. TCRdb recomputed calls from the 5' RACE reads with MiXCR, one row per CDR3 protein. Among tens of thousands of distinct CDR3 sequences listed, roughly 3.5% were seen once. The sequenced material came from PBMCs. This clonotype was obtained from a man aged 30 to 45 with multiple sclerosis. The J gene is TRBJ1-2, the V gene TRBV3-1, with TRBD1 identical over 7 bases. CDR3 in amino acids: CASSQDGQVNGYTF. CDR3 coding DNA: TGTGCCAGCAGCCAAGATGGACAGGTGAATGGCTACACCTTC.